The 23 T cell receptor beta chains presented below share a single source sample, sequenced in a study of blood T cell repertoires in COVID-19. The method was immunoSEQ multiplex PCR; TCRdb's version includes in-frame clones alone and lacks a portion of them. The profile shows a few hundred thousand clones, about 85% of them singletons. The sample comprised peripheral blood. The source is a young man with active or convalescent COVID-19.

This clone was observed once. The chain recombines TRBV5-1 with TRBJ1-1; no reliable D call. CDR1 is SGHRS and CDR2 is YFSETQ in the germline V gene. The CDR3 contains 15 residues. Deletions cut 4 bases from V and 4 bases from J, with 17 bases between. The CDR3 here is CASSPERVPSTEAFF. The DNA for the CDR3 is TGCGCCAGCAGCCCTGAACGGGTCCCTAGCACTGAAGCTTTCTTT.

The V and J genes are TRBV9 and TRBJ2-6, with 7 bases lining up with TRBD1. The CDR3 spans 18 residues. V was pared by 3 bases and J by 1 base, with 10 bases of the junction left unmatched. Per the germline V gene, CDR1 is SGDLS and CDR2 is YYNGEE. CDR3 bases: TGTGCCAGCAGCGCTGAGGGACAGCCTAAATCTGGGGCCAACGTCCTGACTTTC. Translated, it gives CASSAEGQPKSGANVLTF.

This chain joins TRBV23-1 and TRBJ1-6, with D perhaps matching TRBD1 (6 bases). TRBV23-1 has ORF status, its function being uncertain. The CDR3 contains 18 residues. V lost 1 base, J lost 4 bases, and 17 bases lay in between. The CDR3: CASSQWGQGKIYNSPLHF. CDR3 coding DNA: TGCGCCAGCAGTCAATGGGGGCAGGGGAAGATTTATAATTCACCCCTCCACTTT.

This rearrangement joins TRBV6-5 to TRBJ2-7; 9 nucleotides agree with TRBD1. This CDR3 has 14 amino acids. Unmatched junction bases numbered 10, after V lost 10 bases and J lost 3 bases. The germline V gene has CDR1 MNHEY and CDR2 SVGAGI. The CDR3 sequence is CATSGGQGFYEQYF. The CDR3 DNA follows: TGTGCCACCTCCGGGGGACAGGGTTTCTACGAGCAGTACTTC.

The V and J genes are TRBV5-1 and TRBJ1-4; 7 bases agree with TRBD1. J lost 5 bases, V lost 0 bases, and 4 bases had no gene match. Germline loops: CDR1 SGHRS, CDR2 YFSETQ. This CDR3 spans 15 amino acids. The CDR3, as DNA: TGCGCCAGCAGCTTGGGAGGACAGGCGAATGAAAAACTGTTTTTT. It is translated as CASSLGGQANEKLFF.

The chain couples TRBV3-1 (or the pseudogene TRBV3-2) to TRBJ2-1; D is perhaps TRBD2 (5 bases). V dropped 4 bases and J dropped 10 bases, with 23 bases sitting between them. From germline, CDR1 is LGHDT and CDR2 YNNKEL (reference sequence). There are 16 residues in the CDR3. The CDR3 here is CASSLAFGIKPGEQFF. The DNA of the CDR3 is TGTGCCAGCAGCCTAGCGTTCGGGATAAAACCCGGGGAGCAGTTCTTC.

The chain carries TRBV18 and TRBJ1-1; 9 bases are a match to TRBD1. V lost 6 bases to trimming and J lost 3 bases; unmatched junction nucleotides: 5. From germline, CDR1 is KGHSH and CDR2 LQKENI. The CDR3 consists of 14 residues. CDR3 sequence (DNA): TGTGCCAGCTCTCTGGGACAGGGATACACTGAAGCTTTCTTT. As protein: CASSLGQGYTEAFF.

The J gene is TRBJ1-3, the V gene TRBV30; no clear D. V gave up 2 bases and J gave up 0 bases, with 5 bases separating them. CDR1 is GTSNPN and CDR2 is SVGIG in the germline V gene (reference sequence). This CDR3 contains 13 residues. CDR3 region: CAWSYNSGNTIYF. As DNA, the CDR3 is TGTGCCTGGAGTTACAACTCTGGAAACACCATATATTTT.

This sequence joins TRBV4-1 and TRBJ2-2; 12 nucleotides line up with TRBD2. There are 16 residues in the CDR3. The V segment lost 5 bases and the J segment 0 bases; nucleotides outside the gene matches: 1. Germline loops: CDR1 MGHRA, CDR2 YSYEKL. Written as DNA, the CDR3 is TGCGCCAGCAGCGGACTAGCGGGGTCGAACACCGGGGAGCTGTTTTTT. Translation: CASSGLAGSNTGELFF.

The CDR3 region has the DNA TGTGCCAGCAGCCCTACGGGGGGGGTCTACAATGAGCAGTTCTTC. This gives the protein CASSPTGGVYNEQFF. This chain joins TRBV5-4 and TRBJ2-1, with 8 bases fitting TRBD2. Germline loops: CDR1 SGHNT, CDR2 YYREEE (reference sequence). This CDR3 region has 15 residues. Unmatched junction bases numbered 6, after V lost 4 bases and J lost 3 bases. The entire variable domain, with the rest obtained from reference TRBV5-4 and TRBJ2-1, is as follows: ETGVTQSPTHLIKTRGQQVTLRCSSQSGHNTVSWYQQALGQGPQFIFQYYREEENGRGNFPPRFSGLQFPNYSSELNVNALELDDSALYLCASSPTGGVYNEQFFGPGTRLTVL.

V gene TRBV19 combines with J gene TRBJ1-5; D not certain. The CDR3 runs to 15 residues. Germline CDR1 reads LNHDA; CDR2 reads SQIVND (reference sequence). Trimming left V 2 bases short and J 7 bases short, with 15 bases between. Here the CDR3 DNA reads TGTGCCAGTAGTATAAAAGTGACACTCGGCCAGCCCCAGCATTTT. This codes for CASSIKVTLGQPQHF.

This chain joins TRBV6-1 and TRBJ1-6, with no clear D. The CDR3 totals 17 residues. Germline V gene lookup returns CDR1 MNHNS and CDR2 SASEGT. Trimming took off 1 base at V and 2 bases at J, with 12 bases between the two ends. This chain's CDR3 is CASSEVGDVPYNSPLHF. The CDR3 DNA reads as TGTGCCAGCAGTGAAGTGGGCGACGTCCCCTATAATTCACCCCTCCACTTT.

This clone has just one count. V and J are TRBV28 and TRBJ1-5, with D possibly TRBD1 on 5 matching bases. The CDR3 contains 15 residues. Looked up from germline, CDR1 is MDHEN and CDR2 is SYDVKM. With 3 bases removed from V and 0 bases from J, the gap between germline ends came to 9 bases. In DNA, the CDR3 is TGTGCCAGCAGTTTTGACAGTTATAGCAATCAGCCCCAGCATTTT. This codes for CASSFDSYSNQPQHF.

This chain links TRBV9 with TRBJ2-5; the match to TRBD2 covers 10 bases. CDR1 and CDR2 from the germline V gene are SGDLS and YYNGEE. The CDR3 covers 14 residues. Trimming took 6 bases from V and 4 from J; bases not matched to a gene: 6. This CDR3 reads CASNLAGGGETQYF. For the CDR3, the DNA is TGTGCCAGCAACTTAGCGGGAGGAGGAGAGACCCAGTACTTC.

This chain joins TRBV7-2 and TRBJ1-4; D gene uncertain. The V end lost 3 bases, the J end lost 8 bases, and 10 bases lay between the germline ends. Germline CDR1 and CDR2: SGHTA and FQGNSA. The CDR3 extends over 13 amino acids. The CDR3: CASSLEVGEKLFF. CDR3 in DNA: TGTGCCAGCAGCTTGGAGGTTGGAGAAAAACTGTTTTTT.

This chain joins TRBV5-6 and TRBJ2-7; D uncertain. The V end lost 2 bases, the J end lost 3 bases, and 9 bases lay between the germline ends. From germline, CDR1 is SGHDT and CDR2 YYEEEE. The CDR3 runs to 13 residues. Here the CDR3 DNA reads TGTGCCAGCAGCTTCGGCAGGAACTACGAGCAGTACTTC. This sequence encodes CASSFGRNYEQYF.

As regards this clone: This same CDR3 is encoded by further DNA sequences in the sample. This chain connects TRBV5-1 to TRBJ2-5; possible D gene TRBD2, 6 bases. This CDR3 has 14 amino acids. The V gene lost 4 bases and the J gene lost 3 bases, with 13 bases spanning the gap. Germline assignment: CDR1 SGHRS and CDR2 YFSETQ. Here the CDR3 DNA reads TGCGCCAGCAGCCTTGGGACGGGAGAAGAGACCCAGTACTTC. It encodes CASSLGTGEETQYF.

The chain has TRBV7-2 and TRBJ1-1, with TRBD1 as a possible D gene (5 bases). V was cut by 1 base and J by 4 bases, with 13 bases left in between. The CDR3 is made up of 15 amino acids. CDR1 SGHTA and CDR2 FQGNSA come from the germline V gene. The CDR3 spells CASSLGRAGPTEAFF. CDR3 bases: TGTGCCAGCAGCTTAGGAAGGGCAGGGCCCACTGAAGCTTTCTTT.

This chain connects TRBV5-4 to TRBJ2-1; TRBD1 matches 7 bases. J gave up 7 bases and V 4 bases, and 8 bases lay outside the gene matches. Germline CDR1 is SGHNT and CDR2 is YYREEE (reference sequence). This CDR3 is built from 14 residues. The CDR3 bases are TGTGCCAGCAGCCGACGACAGGGTCGGAATGAGCAGTTCTTC. Encoded protein: CASSRRQGRNEQFF.

The genes are TRBV3-1 (or the pseudogene TRBV3-2) and TRBJ2-7; no definite D call. The CDR3 loop spans 13 amino acids. Germline CDR1 and CDR2: LGHDT and YNNKEL (reference sequence). V lost 2 bases and J 2 bases, leaving 7 bases between the germline ends. The CDR3 nucleotides are TGTGCCAGCAGCCAACCCCCGGCCTACGAGCAGTACTTC. It is translated as CASSQPPAYEQYF.

The rearrangement links TRBV30 to TRBJ2-5; TRBD2 is a possible D gene (6 bases). The CDR3 is made up of 15 amino acids. Between the trimmed V and J ends, which lost 4 bases and 5 bases, there was a span of 20 bases. Germline V gene lookup returns CDR1 GTSNPN and CDR2 SVGIG (reference sequence). CDR3 in amino acids: CAWKMSGVRRETQYF. As DNA, the CDR3 is TGTGCCTGGAAAATGTCGGGGGTTAGGAGGGAGACCCAGTACTTC.

The rearrangement joins TRBV30 to TRBJ1-2, with a tentative D call TRBD1 (6 bases). Germline assignment: CDR1 GTSNPN and CDR2 SVGIG (reference sequence). Trimming left V 0 bases short and J 1 base short, with 15 bases between. The CDR3 contains 16 residues. CDR3 in DNA: TGTGCCTGGAGTGTAAGTGCAGGGGCCAGTAACTATGGCTACACCTTC. This encodes CAWSVSAGASNYGYTF.

The chain recombines TRBV6-6 with TRBJ1-1; tentatively, D is TRBD1 (5 bases). Deletions cut 6 bases from V and 3 bases from J, with 20 bases between. The CDR3 extends over 16 amino acids. Germline V CDR1 and CDR2: MNHNY, SVGAGI (reference sequence). This CDR3 reads CASRPIVRGGDTEAFF. CDR3 DNA: TGTGCCAGCAGGCCTATAGTGCGGGGGGGGGACACTGAAGCTTTCTTT.